Listed here is a single T cell receptor beta chain. The sample is drawn from a study of blood T cell repertoires in COVID-19. Overall study context: Acute-phase and convalescent COVID-19 samples originated in the United States, Italy and Spain. T cells, B-cell-depleted T cells, or PBMCs supplied cDNA or gDNA.

Libraries were prepared by immunoSEQ multiplex PCR; TCRdb keeps only in-frame clonotypes and omits some of them. The sample has roughly 340,000 clones, 85% to 90% seen once. The source is a woman between 45 and 60 years old with COVID-19, enrolled during active disease. Input material: peripheral blood.

This chain's CDR3 is CATSGQVGGYTF. The CDR3 bases are TGTGCCACCTCGGGACAGGTGGGAGGCTACACCTTC. The genes are TRBV24-1 and TRBJ1-2; 8 positions agree with TRBD1. The CDR3 spans 12 residues. Trimming at V came to 9 bases and at J to 8 bases, leaving 7 bases not matched to a gene. Germline CDR1 KGHDR, CDR2 SFDVKD.